A single sample is the source of the 23 T cell receptor beta chains below, sequenced in a study of glioma-infiltrating T cells after dendritic cell vaccination. Stated time point: after dendritic cell vaccination, including at tumor progression/relapse. Only in-frame clones appear in the TCRdb table, and some are missing; sequencing was by immunoSEQ multiplex PCR. The data contain tens of thousands of clones, about 79% of them singletons. Sequenced here: blood, sampled after dendritic cell vaccination. The receptors stem from a human donor with glioblastoma.

This clone was detected only a few times. The chain is built from TRBV19 and TRBJ1-2, with TRBD1 identical over 11 bases. V dropped 3 bases and J dropped 1; count of bases not matched to a gene: 1. The CDR3 length is 15 residues. From germline, CDR1 is LNHDA and CDR2 SQIVND (reference sequence). The CDR3 here is CASSMGQGVNYGYTF. CDR3 bases: TGTGCCAGTAGTATGGGACAGGGGGTTAACTATGGCTACACCTTC. Drawing the rest from reference TRBV19 and TRBJ1-2, the complete variable domain is DGGITQSPKYLFRKEGQNVTLSCEQNLNHDAMYWYRQDPGQGLRLIYYSQIVNDFQKGDIAEGYSVSREKKESFPLTVTSAQKNPTAFYLCASSMGQGVNYGYTFGSGTRLTVV.

The chain uses TRBV30 and TRBJ2-7; TRBD2 matches 7 bases. The CDR3 is 14 residues long. The junction had 7 bases not matched to a gene; V was cut back by 0 bases and J by 5 bases. Germline CDR1 is GTSNPN and CDR2 is SVGIG (reference sequence). CDR3 coding DNA: TGTGCCTGGAGTGTGGGAGCGGGGAGAGACGAGCAGTACTTC. Encoded protein: CAWSVGAGRDEQYF.

The V call is TRBV30, the J call TRBJ1-5; D is perhaps TRBD1 (5 bases). V shed 2 bases and J shed 3 bases, with 20 bases lying between them. CDR1 is GTSNPN, CDR2 SVGIG, per germline (reference sequence). This CDR3 spans 17 amino acids. CDR3 sequence (DNA): TGTGCCTGGAGTCCCCGGGACTCGGCGTGGGTCAATCAGCCCCAGCATTTT. Its protein product is CAWSPRDSAWVNQPQHF.

The chain recombines TRBV11-2 with TRBJ1-6, with D perhaps TRBD1 (5 bases). Germline CDR1 SGHAT, CDR2 FQNNGV. This CDR3 is built from 15 residues. Trimming shortened V by 0 bases and J by 10 bases, and 13 bases separated the two germline ends. DNA of the CDR3: TGTGCCAGCAGCTTAGAGTACGACAGAACCTCACCCCTCCACTTT. Translated, it gives CASSLEYDRTSPLHF.

V gene TRBV4-2 combines with J gene TRBJ1-1; tentatively, D is TRBD1 (5 bases). Germline-derived CDR1 and CDR2 are LGHNA and YNFKEQ. The CDR3 loop spans 14 amino acids. The germline V and J ends were trimmed by 1 base and 0 bases, with 6 bases remaining between them. The CDR3 DNA reads TGTGCCAGCAGCCAAGGACAGATGAACACTGAAGCTTTCTTT. Its translation: CASSQGQMNTEAFF.

DNA for the CDR3: TGCGCCAGCAGTCCAAATACAGGGGAGAACACTGAAGCTTTCTTT. Residues: CASSPNTGENTEAFF. The chain couples TRBV10-2 to TRBJ1-1; 7 bases are a match to TRBD1. The CDR3 extends over 15 amino acids. CDR1 and CDR2 (germline): WSHSY, SAAADI. V trimming: 5 bases; J trimming: 1 base; junction bases outside the gene matches: 7.

The V gene is TRBV19, the J gene TRBJ1-1; no firm D call. The V end lost 0 bases, the J end lost 12 bases, and 14 bases lay between the germline ends. The CDR3 runs 13 residues. The V gene's germline CDR1 is LNHDA and CDR2 SQIVND (reference sequence). CDR3: CASSIDLGGETFF. In nucleotides, the CDR3 is TGTGCCAGTAGTATAGATCTAGGAGGAGAAACTTTCTTT.

The gene calls are TRBV2 and TRBJ1-2; TRBD1 is a possible D gene (6 bases). Between the trimmed V and J ends, which lost 5 bases and 3 bases, there was a span of 19 bases. Germline CDR1 and CDR2: SNHLY and FYNNEI. The CDR3 has 16 residues. Here the CDR3 reads CASSLTNQGRHYGYTF. The CDR3 bases are TGTGCCAGCAGTTTAACGAATCAGGGGAGACACTATGGCTACACCTTC.

The V call is TRBV14, the J call TRBJ2-7; D unclear. Germline CDR1 and CDR2: SGHDN and FVKESK. The CDR3 is made up of 13 amino acids. The V and J ends lost 0 bases and 4 bases respectively, with 7 bases between them. This chain's CDR3 is CASSQDWAYEQYF. The CDR3 DNA follows: TGTGCCAGCAGCCAAGATTGGGCTTACGAGCAGTACTTC.

V gene TRBV2 combines with J gene TRBJ2-7, with 9 bases lining up with TRBD1. CDR1 and CDR2 from the germline V gene are SNHLY and FYNNEI. J gave up 5 bases and V 8 bases, and 10 bases lay outside the gene matches. The CDR3 has 14 residues. CDR3 residues: CASGAGTGYNEQYF. The CDR3 DNA reads as TGTGCCAGCGGGGCCGGGACAGGGTACAACGAGCAGTACTTC.

This clone occurred a few times. V gene TRBV19 combines with J gene TRBJ2-2; possibly TRBD1 for D (6 bases). The germline V gene encodes CDR1 LNHDA and CDR2 SQIVND (reference sequence). V shed 7 bases and J shed 6 bases, with 18 bases lying between them. The CDR3 loop spans 15 amino acids. The CDR3 reads CASTPGEYYPGELFF. The CDR3 nucleotides are TGTGCCAGTACCCCAGGGGAGTATTATCCCGGGGAGCTGTTTTTT.

This clone was seen a handful of times. V gene TRBV9 combines with J gene TRBJ1-4; D is unclear. CDR3 length equals 16 residues. Per germline, CDR1 SGDLS and CDR2 YYNGEE. V shed 0 bases and J shed 0 bases, with 9 bases lying between them. CDR3 coding DNA: TGTGCCAGCAGCGTAGCGGGTCAGTCAACTAATGAAAAACTGTTTTTT. It encodes CASSVAGQSTNEKLFF.

The rearrangement joins TRBV7-3 to TRBJ2-1; 7 bases match TRBD2. There are 16 residues in the CDR3. The germline CDR1 and CDR2 sequences are SGHTA and FQGTGA. Losses at the gene ends were 1 base for V and 7 bases for J; bases not matched to a gene: 10. In nucleotides, the CDR3 is TGTGCCAGCAGCTTAAGGACTAGTCACTCGGATAATGAGCAGTTCTTC. It translates to CASSLRTSHSDNEQFF.

J is TRBJ1-4 and V is TRBV5-6, with unresolved D. CDR1 and CDR2 from the germline V gene are SGHDT and YYEEEE. This CDR3 has 14 amino acids. V was trimmed by 4 bases and J by 4 bases, leaving 11 bases between them. CDR3 residues: CASSPFGLNEKLFF. CDR3 nucleotide sequence: TGTGCCAGCAGCCCCTTCGGACTTAATGAAAAACTGTTTTTT.

The CDR3 DNA follows: TGCGCCAGCAGCTTGGAGGACTCTAACTATGGCTACACCTTC. Its translation is CASSLEDSNYGYTF. The V call is TRBV5-1, the J call TRBJ1-2; no clear D. In germline, CDR1 is SGHRS, CDR2 YFSETQ. The ends were cut back, 0 bases at V and 0 bases at J, with 6 bases in the middle. The CDR3 contains 14 residues.

The table lists this clone with a count of one. This chain connects TRBV30 to TRBJ1-2, with 10 bases lining up with TRBD1. CDR1 is GTSNPN and CDR2 is SVGIG in the germline V gene (reference sequence). The CDR3 consists of 17 residues. After removal of 0 bases from V and 6 bases from J, the junction contained 13 bases not matched to a gene. This chain's CDR3 is CAWSVLGGTGARHGYTF. CDR3 sequence (DNA): TGTGCCTGGAGTGTATTAGGTGGGACAGGGGCGCGGCATGGCTACACCTTC.

This rearrangement joins TRBV7-2 to TRBJ2-3; D perhaps matches TRBD2 (7 bases). CDR3 length: 17 residues. Trimming stripped 5 bases from V and 3 bases from J, with 21 bases between. CDR1 and CDR2 (germline): SGHTA, FQGNSA. Written as DNA, the CDR3 is TGTGCCAGCAGCCCCCAGGTCGGCGGGGGCTTGACAGATACGCAGTATTTT. Encoded protein: CASSPQVGGGLTDTQYF.

The V call is TRBV4-3, the J call TRBJ2-1, with 9 positions matching TRBD1. The CDR3 has 16 residues. The germline gives CDR1 LGHNA, CDR2 YSLEER. J was trimmed by 8 bases and V by 0 bases; bases with no gene match: 8. This chain's CDR3 is CASSQDYRGLDYEQFF. In DNA form, the CDR3 reads TGCGCCAGCAGCCAAGATTACAGGGGGCTCGACTATGAGCAGTTCTTC.

The chain uses TRBV6-4 and TRBJ1-1; the D gene is possibly TRBD1 (6 bases). The V gene's germline CDR1 is MRHNA and CDR2 SNTAGT. The length of the CDR3 is 13 residues. V was trimmed by 5 bases and J by 5 bases, leaving 12 bases between them. This CDR3 reads CASSTTGYTEAFF. In DNA, the CDR3 is TGTGCCAGCAGTACTACAGGGTATACTGAAGCTTTCTTT.

V is TRBV9 and J is TRBJ1-2; D is perhaps TRBD1 (5 bases). Germline CDR1 SGDLS, CDR2 YYNGEE. V was pared by 2 bases and J by 1 base, with 6 bases between. CDR3 size: 13 residues. CDR3 in amino acids: CASSVQGNYGYTF. For the CDR3, the DNA is TGTGCCAGCAGCGTCCAGGGTAACTATGGCTACACCTTC.

The chain couples TRBV4-1 to TRBJ2-6; D is possibly TRBD1 (5 bases). V was clipped by 4 bases and J by 1 base, with 11 bases between them. In germline, CDR1 is MGHRA, CDR2 YSYEKL. This CDR3 has 16 residues. Written as DNA, the CDR3 is TGCGCCAGCAGCCCAGGACATGCTTCTGGGGCCAACGTCCTGACTTTC. It specifies CASSPGHASGANVLTF.

The V and J genes are TRBV2 and TRBJ2-5; 11 bases agree with TRBD2. Trimming took 6 bases from V and 1 from J; bases not matched to a gene: 4. Germline values: CDR1 SNHLY, CDR2 FYNNEI. The length of the CDR3 is 15 residues. CDR3 sequence reads: CASSPGLAAQETQYF. The CDR3 DNA sequence: TGTGCCAGCAGCCCGGGACTAGCGGCCCAAGAGACCCAGTACTTC. Together with reference TRBV2 and TRBJ2-5, the CDR3 gives the full variable domain: EPEVTQTPSHQVTQMGQEVILRCVPISNHLYFYWYRQILGQKVEFLVSFYNNEISEKSEIFDDQFSVERPDGSNFTLKIRSTKLEDSAMYFCASSPGLAAQETQYFGPGTRLLVL.

V gene TRBV5-6 combines with J gene TRBJ1-2, with 7 bases matching TRBD1. The germline V gene has CDR1 SGHDT and CDR2 YYEEEE. Trimming removed 0 bases from V and 6 bases from J; junction bases left unmatched: 5. This CDR3 has 14 amino acids. The CDR3 loop reads CASSLVDREDGYTF. In DNA, the CDR3 is TGTGCCAGCAGCTTGGTTGACAGGGAGGATGGCTACACCTTC. The full variable domain, its missing parts supplied by reference TRBV5-6 and TRBJ1-2, is DAGVTQSPTHLIKTRGQQVTLRCSPKSGHDTVSWYQQALGQGPQFIFQYYEEEERQRGNFPDRFSGHQFPNYSSELNVNALLLGDSALYLCASSLVDREDGYTFGSGTRLTVV.